The next 15 T cell receptor beta chains were all read from a single sample in a study of blood T cell repertoires in COVID-19. Produced via immunoSEQ multiplex PCR; TCRdb's table is partial and in-frame only. This sample has over 50,000 clones; 76% occur once, and the top ten carry over 6%. The specimen was peripheral blood. These receptors originate from a woman in her forties or fifties with active or convalescent COVID-19.

The table lists this clone with a few counts. The chain has TRBV6-5 and TRBJ1-2; perhaps TRBD1 as D (5 bases). CDR1 is MNHEY, CDR2 SVGAGI, per germline. Trimming left V 6 bases short and J 3 bases short, with 14 bases between. This CDR3 contains 14 residues. CDR3 sequence reads: CASRSLAGHYGYTF. CDR3 DNA: TGTGCCAGCAGGTCCCTCGCGGGGCACTATGGCTACACCTTC.

The chain couples TRBV5-1 to TRBJ2-1; 8 positions match TRBD2. Germline V lookup: CDR1 SGHRS, CDR2 YFSETQ. The junction had 14 bases not matched to a gene; V was cut back by 4 bases and J by 2 bases. The CDR3 is 18 amino acids. The DNA for the CDR3 is TGCGCCAGCAGCAGGACCCCCGGACTAGCCGGCCCCTACAATGAGCAGTTCTTC. As protein: CASSRTPGLAGPYNEQFF. The whole variable domain, remainder taken from reference TRBV5-1 and TRBJ2-1, is KAGVTQTPRYLIKTRGQQVTLSCSPISGHRSVSWYQQTPGQGLQFLFEYFSETQRNKGNFPGRFSGRQFSNSRSEMNVSTLELGDSALYLCASSRTPGLAGPYNEQFFGPGTRLTVL.

This clone has more than one count but fewer than ten. The J gene is TRBJ2-5, the V gene TRBV19; D gene ambiguous. Germline-derived CDR1 and CDR2 are LNHDA and SQIVND (reference sequence). Trimming took 3 bases from V and 5 from J, leaving 13 bases between them. This CDR3 is built from 14 residues. The CDR3 sequence is CASSMTAVRETQYF. The CDR3 DNA sequence: TGTGCCAGTAGTATGACTGCGGTGAGGGAGACCCAGTACTTC.

V is TRBV18 and J is TRBJ1-2; no firm D call. The germline gives CDR1 KGHSH, CDR2 LQKENI. Trimming pared 3 bases from V and 5 bases from J, leaving 13 bases between. The CDR3 has 14 amino acids. CDR3 sequence: CASSPSREGYGYTF. Here the CDR3 DNA reads TGTGCCAGCTCACCTTCGAGGGAAGGGTATGGCTACACCTTC.

The chain has TRBV19 and TRBJ2-7; 11 bases map to TRBD2. CDR1 is LNHDA, CDR2 SQIVND, per germline (reference sequence). With 3 bases clipped from V and 3 bases from J, the junction kept 7 bases outside the gene matches. The CDR3 length is 16 residues. The CDR3 nucleotides are TGTGCCAGTAGTATCTCCCCGGGACTAGCGGTCTACGAGCAGTACTTC. Amino acid sequence: CASSISPGLAVYEQYF.

This clone has just one count. The rearrangement links TRBV5-4 to TRBJ1-2; 7 positions match TRBD1. The ends lost 0 bases at V and 7 bases at J; junction bases unmatched: 9. CDR1 is SGHNT and CDR2 is YYREEE in the germline V gene (reference sequence). This CDR3 contains 15 residues. The CDR3 spells CASSLAYRGQSGYTF. The CDR3 DNA reads TGTGCCAGCAGCTTGGCGTACAGGGGCCAAAGTGGCTACACCTTC.

The CDR3, as DNA: TGTGCCAGCTCACAGGGGAGCAATCAGCCCCAGCATTTT. It encodes CASSQGSNQPQHF. The J gene is TRBJ1-5, the V gene TRBV18; D might be TRBD1 (5 bases). CDR1 KGHSH and CDR2 LQKENI come from the germline V gene. This CDR3 spans 13 amino acids. V was shortened by 4 bases and J by 1 base, with 5 bases between the two germline ends. The whole variable domain, remainder taken from reference TRBV18 and TRBJ1-5, is NAGVMQNPRHLVRRRGQEARLRCSPMKGHSHVYWYRQLPEEGLKFMVYLQKENIIDESGMPKERFSAEFPKEGPSILRIQQVVRGDSAAYFCASSQGSNQPQHFGDGTRLSIL.

The DNA for the CDR3 is TGTGCCTGGAGTGTATCGGGGACCGGGGAGCTGTTTTTT. This codes for CAWSVSGTGELFF. This chain joins TRBV30 and TRBJ2-2; D perhaps matches TRBD2 (5 bases). Germline V gene lookup returns CDR1 GTSNPN and CDR2 SVGIG (reference sequence). The V gene lost 0 bases and the J gene lost 5 bases, with 7 bases spanning the gap. The CDR3 is made up of 13 amino acids.

The V call is TRBV9, the J call TRBJ2-3; weak D call: TRBD2 (6 bases). CDR1 is SGDLS, CDR2 YYNGEE, per germline. V was shortened by 0 bases and J by 7 bases, with 15 bases between the two germline ends. The CDR3 has 15 amino acids. For the CDR3, the DNA is TGTGCCAGCAGCGTAGAGGTGCGGGGACCGAATACGCAGTATTTT. Its protein is CASSVEVRGPNTQYF.

The chain has TRBV6-5 and TRBJ2-4; D uncertain. The CDR3 loop spans 13 amino acids. V gave up 7 bases and J gave up 1 base, with 8 bases separating them. Germline V gene sequence: CDR1 MNHEY, CDR2 SVGAGI. The CDR3: CASTPRAKNIQYF. DNA of the CDR3: TGTGCCAGCACCCCCCGGGCCAAAAACATTCAGTACTTC.

This clone was found once. A read error may explain this, as a much larger clone is one base away. Other DNA sequences in the sample encode the same CDR3. The gene calls are TRBV19 and TRBJ2-7, with TRBD1 matching over 8 bases. Trimming cost V 1 base and J 2 bases; bases outside gene matches: 1. Germline V gene lookup returns CDR1 LNHDA and CDR2 SQIVND (reference sequence). The CDR3 runs 14 residues. Here the CDR3 reads CASSIGTGTYEQYF. As DNA, the CDR3 is TGTGCCAGTAGTATAGGGACAGGGACCTACGAGCAGTACTTC.

The sample holds many counts of this clone. The chain has TRBV11-2 and TRBJ2-1; D gene ambiguous. Trimming left V 5 bases short and J 7 bases short, with 12 bases between. The CDR3 covers 13 residues. CDR1 SGHAT and CDR2 FQNNGV come from the germline V gene. The chain's CDR3 is CASSPWLENEQFF. Here the CDR3 DNA reads TGTGCCAGCAGCCCTTGGCTCGAAAATGAGCAGTTCTTC. Complete variable domain (other parts from reference TRBV11-2 and TRBJ2-1): EAGVAQSPRYKIIEKRQSVAFWCNPISGHATLYWYQQILGQGPKLLIQFQNNGVVDDSQLPKDRFSAERLKGVDSTLKIQPAKLEDSAVYLCASSPWLENEQFFGPGTRLTVL.

V gene TRBV7-2 combines with J gene TRBJ2-1, with TRBD2 matching over 12 bases. The CDR3 sequence is 17 residues long. The junction had 14 bases not matched to a gene; V was cut back by 5 bases and J by 9 bases. Per the germline V gene, CDR1 is SGHTA and CDR2 is FQGNSA. The CDR3 coding sequence is TGTGCCAGCAGCGGCCGTGGTGGACTAGCGGGGAGGGGTGAGCAGTTCTTC. It is translated as CASSGRGGLAGRGEQFF.

CDR3 in amino acids: CASEAGIGSNQPQHF. CDR3 nucleotide sequence: TGTGCCAGCGAGGCAGGGATTGGGAGCAATCAGCCCCAGCATTTT. The gene calls are TRBV3-1 (or the pseudogene TRBV3-2) and TRBJ1-5, with TRBD1 as a possible D gene (5 bases). CDR1 and CDR2 from the germline V gene are LGHDT and YNNKEL (reference sequence). The CDR3 has 15 amino acids. V was clipped by 8 bases and J by 1 base, with 15 bases between them.

The chain links TRBV21-1 to TRBJ2-3; the listed D gene, TRBD1, was not tested against the DNA. TRBV21-1 is noted as a pseudogene. This CDR3 has 20 residues. The CDR3 DNA is TGTGCCAGCATGTGGGACAGGTCTTTTTCGGGACCCCGCCCTTTAGATACGCAGTATTTT. It is translated as CASMWDRSFSGPRPLDTQYF.